Sequencing of this TCR beta chain was carried out in a study of blood T cell repertoires in COVID-19. In the study overall: There were acute and convalescent COVID-19 samples, and they came from the United States, Italy and Spain. Sources were T cells, B-cell-depleted T cells, or PBMCs; the material itself was cDNA or gDNA.

The CDR3 has 14 residues. CDR1 and CDR2 from the germline V gene are MNHEY and SVGAGI. V lost 6 bases and J lost 8; bases outside the gene matches: 7. Note on this clone: Other DNA sequences in this sample translate to the same CDR3.

Original handling: Counts of nucleated cells, estimated from reference gene primer amplification, were obtained. Method: immunoSEQ multiplex PCR; TCRdb's copy keeps in-frame clones and lacks some. The V and J calls and the clone size are those of that table, but D and trimming were determined from the DNA. The sample holds about 100,000 clones, about 85% seen once. This chain joins TRBV6-5 and TRBJ1-2; 12 bases match TRBD1. This sequence was found in a human donor in a cohort sampled during active COVID-19. Specimen: peripheral blood. The chain's CDR3 is CASSPGQGARGYTF. DNA for the CDR3: TGTGCCAGCAGCCCGGGACAGGGGGCGCGAGGCTACACCTTC.